This T cell receptor beta chain was observed in a study of shared clonotypes between healthy human individuals. The V end lost 2 bases, the J end lost 5 bases, and 12 bases lay between the germline ends. The CDR3 is 14 amino acids. In germline, CDR1 is SGHTA, CDR2 FQGNSA. Profiled with immunoSEQ multiplex PCR; TCRdb holds only in-frame clones, not every one. This sample carries around 440,000 clones, more than 70% of them seen once, and the ten largest clones take 12%. This chain connects TRBV7-2 to TRBJ1-2; D might be TRBD1 (6 bases). This clonotype was obtained from a middle-aged woman in good health. Some clones in this sample may be carry-over from other donors' samples. Sequencing was done on a sample of PBMCs. CDR3 residues: CASSLLGGLYGYTF. The CDR3 nucleotides are TGTGCCAGCAGCTTATTAGGGGGTTTGTATGGCTACACCTTC.